This paragraph reports one T cell receptor (beta chain). This clonotype was seen a handful of times. Its antigen has not been determined. No base-level quality is on record; no much larger clone is a single base apart. The TCR beta CDR3 regions were amplified from the RNA transcripts. For the first round of RT-PCR on the TCR CDR3, the HTBI primer set was used together with the Qiagen OneStep RT-PCR kit. A second multiplex PCR round built the libraries, followed by size selection and purification. Sequencing of the libraries was done on an Illumina HiSeq2000 using paired-end 100 bp reads. Concerning the study's data processing: Raw data were processed with SOAPnuke, discarding reads with adapters, uncalled bases, mean Phred below 15, or no exact constant-primer or identifier match. High-quality paired reads were merged using COPE v1.2.5, and each unique nucleotide sequence was defined as a clonotype. MiTCR v1.1 was used to align the clonotypes against IMGT TRBV, TRBD and TRBJ reference segments. The analysis was restricted to V-J combinations with a frequency above 0.0001, which together covered 99.2% of the repertoires. The TCS score was defined as the ratio of F50 (clonal expansion) to E x V (chaos), calculated using BLOSUM62-based TCRdist between CDR3 peptides within each V-J. Welch's t-statistics and random forest reduced 514 V-J features to about 12, which were used in a naive Bayes classifier (R e1071). TCRdb took the public reads, trimmed them with fastp at Q25, ran MiXCR for clone calling and kept in-frame beta chains. Each entry merges the rows of one CDR3 protein and shows their most common DNA and genes. The V and J calls, along with clone size, are taken from TCRdb and not from the paper's own processing. This sample has about 130,000 distinct CDR3 sequences in its table, and around 21% of those were observed once. More than 65% of the sample is taken by the ten largest.

The CDR3 spans 13 residues, from the cysteine through the phenylalanine. Left in the record is the CDR3 DNA by itself, 39 bases read in frame from the first base. CDR1 SGHRS and CDR2 YFSETQ are derived from the germline V gene. V drops 1 base and J drops 1 base, leaving 5 bases in between. This sample was included in a study of T cells in Graves' hyperthyroidism and ophthalmopathy (dated by TCRdb to between 2018 and 2020). Background for the entire study: Peripheral blood samples were taken at the time of initial diagnosis, prior to any treatment. A discovery cohort of about 95 patients, roughly 40 with Graves' ophthalmopathy and about 58 with stable Graves' hyperthyroidism, was used to find distinguishing TCR V-J signatures. Prospective prediction of ophthalmopathy was tested in an independent validation cohort consisting of some 19 hyperthyroidism patients and around 17 patients who later progressed to ophthalmopathy. The 95 to 100 discovery patients were divided at random into training and test sets in a 7:3 ratio. The study also compared thyroid tissue and blood T-cell repertoires from five or six Graves' hyperthyroidism patients. After sampling, hyperthyroidism patients received methimazole starting at 30 mg daily, and ophthalmopathy patients received high-dose intravenous methylprednisolone. TCR Vbeta CDR3 sequencing of 120 to 150 peripheral blood samples (approximately 44 ophthalmopathy, 75 to 80 hyperthyroidism and some 17 progressor patients) is reported in the paper.

Results the study describes overall, beyond this receptor: No statistical method was used to set the sample size in advance, and investigators knew the group allocation. A model built on a 13 V-J signature distinguished ophthalmopathy from stable hyperthyroidism, reaching roughly 88% sensitivity and under 84% specificity in cross-validation and 80%/75% in testing. In validation, the model predicted progression to ophthalmopathy a median of roughly 6.2 months before onset, with approximately 71% sensitivity and 72.22% specificity. Most expanded thyroid clonotypes (frequency above 0.001) were also detected in blood, suggesting blood repertoires may reflect thyroid immune responses.

The hyperthyroidism patients were between 18 and 65 years old and newly diagnosed, with a disease duration of less than 2 months. The study excluded patients with uncontrolled infections, other autoimmune diseases, pregnancy or lactation. Diagnoses relied on clinical symptoms, serum thyroxine and TRAb, thyroid ultrasound and orbital computed tomography. Blood from progressor patients was drawn when they were first diagnosed with hyperthyroidism, before any ophthalmopathy symptoms appeared. PBMCs were isolated from 7.5 to 10 ml of fresh peripheral blood by Ficoll-Paque density gradient centrifugation. Patients classed as progressors first received a Graves' hyperthyroidism diagnosis and then went on to develop ophthalmopathy during follow-up. Total RNA was extracted with Trizol reagent, and quality was checked on an Agilent 2100 Bioanalyzer.

The receptor chain draws on TRBV5-1 and TRBJ2-5; the D gene is unclear. The receptor comes from a woman aged 45-60 years with Graves' hyperthyroidism that later progressed to Graves' ophthalmopathy. The sample consisted of blood. The nucleotide sequence reads TGCGCCAGCAGCTTGTTAGTCCAAGAGACCCAGTACTTC. Translation gives CASSLLVQETQYF. Extended through the reference TRBV5-1 and TRBJ2-5 proteins, this CDR3 yields the full variable domain: KAGVTQTPRYLIKTRGQQVTLSCSPISGHRSVSWYQQTPGQGLQFLFEYFSETQRNKGNFPGRFSGRQFSNSRSEMNVSTLELGDSALYLCASSLLVQETQYFGPGTRLLVL.